The clone carrying this T cell receptor (beta chain) was seen more than once but under ten times. Its specificity is unknown. The data were taken from a study of beta chain features in type 1 diabetes. Study background: Across the samples, more than 85 million sorted cells were examined in total. Study results and limitations: A definitive answer on HLA type influencing TCRB rearrangement was not reached here. A moderate, significant TCRB CDR3 shortening appeared in type 1 diabetes across four CD4+ subsets. A closer apparent resemblance between naive, central memory and Treg TCRB repertoires was seen in patients than in healthy donors.

The germline V and J ends were trimmed by 5 bases and 6 bases, with 27 bases remaining between them. This CDR3 has 17 amino acids. Germline V gene data show CDR1 as SQVTM and CDR2 as ANQGSEA. cDNA synthesis used the whole RNA isolate, giving expressed TCRB sequences. The table came from immunoSEQ multiplex PCR; TCRdb's copy has only in-frame clones and leaves some out. Seen here are a few hundred thousand clones, roughly 24% observed once, and the top ten hold about 0.012%. The authors took one heparinised blood draw, averaging about 116 mL, from each donor. The rearrangement uses TRBV29-1 and TRBJ2-3, with D possibly TRBD2 on 5 matching bases. Sequenced material: naive CD4+ T cells from blood. The receptor comes from a woman younger than 45 with type 1 diabetes. CDR3 sequence reads: CSVQRSMAGWRRDTQYF. The CDR3 nucleotides read TGCAGCGTTCAACGATCGATGGCGGGTTGGAGGAGGGATACGCAGTATTTT.